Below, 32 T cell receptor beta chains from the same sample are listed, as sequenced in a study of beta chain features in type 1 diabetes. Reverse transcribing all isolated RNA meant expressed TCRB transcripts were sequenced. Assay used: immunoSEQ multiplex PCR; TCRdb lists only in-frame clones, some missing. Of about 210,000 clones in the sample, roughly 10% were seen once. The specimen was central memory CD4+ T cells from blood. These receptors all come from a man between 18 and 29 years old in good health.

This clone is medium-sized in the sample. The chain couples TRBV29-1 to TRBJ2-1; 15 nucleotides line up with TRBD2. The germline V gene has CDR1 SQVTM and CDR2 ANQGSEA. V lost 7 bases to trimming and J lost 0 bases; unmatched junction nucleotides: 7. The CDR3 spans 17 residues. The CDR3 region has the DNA TGCAGCGCCCGGACTAGCGGGAGGGCGAGCTCCTACAATGAGCAGTTCTTC. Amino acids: CSARTSGRASSYNEQFF.

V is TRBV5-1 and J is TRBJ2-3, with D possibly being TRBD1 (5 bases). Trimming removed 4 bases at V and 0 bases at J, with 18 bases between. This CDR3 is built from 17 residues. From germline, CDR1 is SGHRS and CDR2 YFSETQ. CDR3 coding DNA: TGCGCCAGCAGCGGATTGGGAAGACAGAAGAGCACAGATACGCAGTATTTT. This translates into CASSGLGRQKSTDTQYF.

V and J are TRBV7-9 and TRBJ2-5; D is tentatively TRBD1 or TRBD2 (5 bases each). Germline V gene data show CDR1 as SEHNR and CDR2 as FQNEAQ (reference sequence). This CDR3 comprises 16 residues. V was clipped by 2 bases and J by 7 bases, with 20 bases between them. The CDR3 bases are TGTGCCAGCAGCTTATCCGTCGCCTCCCCGAGGGGGACCCAGTACTTC. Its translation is CASSLSVASPRGTQYF. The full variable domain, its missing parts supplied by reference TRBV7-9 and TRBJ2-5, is DTGVSQNPRHKITKRGQNVTFRCDPISEHNRLYWYRQTLGQGPEFLTYFQNEAQLEKSRLLSDRFSAERPKGSFSTLEIQRTEQGDSAMYLCASSLSVASPRGTQYFGPGTRLLVL.

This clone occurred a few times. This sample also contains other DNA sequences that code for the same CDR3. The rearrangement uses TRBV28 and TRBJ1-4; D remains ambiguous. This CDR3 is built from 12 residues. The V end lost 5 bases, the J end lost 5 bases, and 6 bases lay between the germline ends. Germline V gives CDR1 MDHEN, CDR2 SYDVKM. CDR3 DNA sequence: TGTGCCAGCAGTCTTAGGAATGAAAAACTGTTTTTT. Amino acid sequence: CASSLRNEKLFF.

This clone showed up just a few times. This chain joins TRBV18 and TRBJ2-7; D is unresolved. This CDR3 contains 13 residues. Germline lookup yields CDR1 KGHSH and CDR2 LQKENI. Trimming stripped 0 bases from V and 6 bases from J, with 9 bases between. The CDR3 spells CASSPPSRIEQYF. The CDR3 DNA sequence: TGTGCCAGCTCACCACCCTCACGGATCGAGCAGTACTTC.

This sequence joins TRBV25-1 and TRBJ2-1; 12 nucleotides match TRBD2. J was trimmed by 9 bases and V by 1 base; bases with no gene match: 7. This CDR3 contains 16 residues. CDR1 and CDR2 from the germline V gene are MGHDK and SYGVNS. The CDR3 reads CASSESRTSGRSEQFF. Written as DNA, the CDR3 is TGTGCCAGCAGTGAATCGAGAACTAGCGGGAGGAGTGAGCAGTTCTTC.

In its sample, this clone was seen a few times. The CDR3 nucleotides are TGCGCCAGCAGCTTGGTTCCAGGGAACTATGGCTACACCTTC. Protein product: CASSLVPGNYGYTF. The chain recombines TRBV5-1 with TRBJ1-2; D perhaps matches TRBD1 (5 bases). Germline lookup yields CDR1 SGHRS and CDR2 YFSETQ. The CDR3 sequence is 14 residues long. Trimming shortened V by 0 bases and J by 2 bases, and 8 bases separated the two germline ends.

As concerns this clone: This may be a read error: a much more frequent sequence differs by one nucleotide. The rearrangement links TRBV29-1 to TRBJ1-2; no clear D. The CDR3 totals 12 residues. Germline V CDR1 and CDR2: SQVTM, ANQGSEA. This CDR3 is CRVDHTNYGYTF. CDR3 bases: TGCAGAGTTGATCACACAAACTATGGCTACACCTTC.

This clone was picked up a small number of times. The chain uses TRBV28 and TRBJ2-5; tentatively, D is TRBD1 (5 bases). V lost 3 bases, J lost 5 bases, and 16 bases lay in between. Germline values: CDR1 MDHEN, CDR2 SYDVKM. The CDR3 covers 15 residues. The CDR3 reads CASSFRTPRWETQYF. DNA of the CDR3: TGTGCCAGCAGTTTTAGGACACCTCGTTGGGAGACCCAGTACTTC.

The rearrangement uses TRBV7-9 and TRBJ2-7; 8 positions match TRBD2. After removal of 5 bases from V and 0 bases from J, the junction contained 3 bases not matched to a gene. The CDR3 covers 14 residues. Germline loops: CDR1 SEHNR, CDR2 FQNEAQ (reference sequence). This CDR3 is CASSASGSSYEQYF. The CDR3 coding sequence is TGTGCCAGCAGCGCAAGCGGGAGCTCCTACGAGCAGTACTTC.

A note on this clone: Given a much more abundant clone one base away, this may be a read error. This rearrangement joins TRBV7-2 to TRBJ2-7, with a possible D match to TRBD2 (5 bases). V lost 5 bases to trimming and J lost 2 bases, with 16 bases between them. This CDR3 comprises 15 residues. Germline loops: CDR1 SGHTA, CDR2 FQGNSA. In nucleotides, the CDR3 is TGTGCCAGCAGCCCAAGGACTGTTGCGGCCTACGAGCAGTACTTC. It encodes CASSPRTVAAYEQYF.

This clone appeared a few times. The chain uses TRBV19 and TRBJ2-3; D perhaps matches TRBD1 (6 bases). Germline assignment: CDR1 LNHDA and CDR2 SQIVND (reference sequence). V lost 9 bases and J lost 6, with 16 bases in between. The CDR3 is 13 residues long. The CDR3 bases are TGTGCCAGCTCGTGGACAGCGGTGGATACGCAGTATTTT. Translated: CASSWTAVDTQYF.

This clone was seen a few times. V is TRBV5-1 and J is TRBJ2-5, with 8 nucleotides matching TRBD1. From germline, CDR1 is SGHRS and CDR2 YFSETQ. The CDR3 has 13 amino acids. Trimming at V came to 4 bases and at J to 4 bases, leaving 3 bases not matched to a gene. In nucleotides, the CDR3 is TGCGCCAGCAGCCCGGGACAGGCAGAGACCCAGTACTTC. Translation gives CASSPGQAETQYF.

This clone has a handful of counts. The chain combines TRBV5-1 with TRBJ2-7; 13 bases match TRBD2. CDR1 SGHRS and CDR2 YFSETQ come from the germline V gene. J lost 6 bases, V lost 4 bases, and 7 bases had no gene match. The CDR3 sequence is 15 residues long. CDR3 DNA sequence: TGCGCCAGCAGCCTCCGACTAGCGGGAGGAGTCGAGCAGTACTTC. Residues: CASSLRLAGGVEQYF.

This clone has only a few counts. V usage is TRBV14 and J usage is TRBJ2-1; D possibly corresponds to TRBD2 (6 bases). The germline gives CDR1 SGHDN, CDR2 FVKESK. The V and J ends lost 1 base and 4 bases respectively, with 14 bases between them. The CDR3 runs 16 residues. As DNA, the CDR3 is TGTGCCAGCAGCCAAGGTCAGGGACTCGGGTACAATGAGCAGTTCTTC. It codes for CASSQGQGLGYNEQFF.

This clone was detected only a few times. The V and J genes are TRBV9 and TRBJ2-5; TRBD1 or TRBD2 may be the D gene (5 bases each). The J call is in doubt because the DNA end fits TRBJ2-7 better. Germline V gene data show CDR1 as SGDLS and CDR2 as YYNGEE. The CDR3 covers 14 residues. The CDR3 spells CASRAGPRGHEQYF. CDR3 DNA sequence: TGTGCCAGCAGGGCGGGCCCAAGGGGCCACGAGCAGTACTTC.

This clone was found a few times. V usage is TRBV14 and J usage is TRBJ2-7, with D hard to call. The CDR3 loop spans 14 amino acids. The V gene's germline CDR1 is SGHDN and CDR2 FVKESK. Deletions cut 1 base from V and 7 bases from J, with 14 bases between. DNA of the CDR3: TGTGCCAGCAGCCAAGGATCGGGTATTGGAGAGCAGTACTTC. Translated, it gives CASSQGSGIGEQYF. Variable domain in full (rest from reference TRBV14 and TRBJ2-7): EAGVTQFPSHSVIEKGQTVTLRCDPISGHDNLYWYRRVMGKEIKFLLHFVKESKQDESGMPNNRFLAERTGGTYSTLKVQPAELEDSGVYFCASSQGSGIGEQYFGPGTRLTVT.

In DNA, the CDR3 is TGTGCCAGCAGCTTCCGACTAGCCGGTAATGAGCAGTTCTTC. Encoded protein: CASSFRLAGNEQFF. The V call is TRBV7-8, the J call TRBJ2-1; 7 bases agree with TRBD2. This CDR3 is built from 14 residues. With 3 bases clipped from V and 7 bases from J, the junction kept 6 bases outside the gene matches. Germline CDR1 reads SGHVS; CDR2 reads FQNEAQ.

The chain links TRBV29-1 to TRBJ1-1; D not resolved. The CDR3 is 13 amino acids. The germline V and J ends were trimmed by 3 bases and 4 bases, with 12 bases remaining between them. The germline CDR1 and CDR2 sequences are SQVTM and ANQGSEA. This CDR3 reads CSVDGAASTEAFF. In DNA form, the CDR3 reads TGCAGCGTTGACGGCGCAGCGAGCACTGAAGCTTTCTTT.

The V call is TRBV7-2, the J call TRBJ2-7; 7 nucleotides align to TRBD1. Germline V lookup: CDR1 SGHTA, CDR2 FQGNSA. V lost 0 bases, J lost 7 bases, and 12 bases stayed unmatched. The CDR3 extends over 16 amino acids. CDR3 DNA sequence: TGTGCCAGCAGCTTAGCGTGGGGGACAGCTAGTCAAGAGCAGTACTTC. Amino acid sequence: CASSLAWGTASQEQYF. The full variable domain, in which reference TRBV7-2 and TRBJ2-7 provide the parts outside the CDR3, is GAGVSQSPSNKVTEKGKDVELRCDPISGHTALYWYRQSLGQGLEFLIYFQGNSAPDKSGLPSDRFSAERTGGSVSTLTIQRTQQEDSAVYLCASSLAWGTASQEQYFGPGTRLTVT.

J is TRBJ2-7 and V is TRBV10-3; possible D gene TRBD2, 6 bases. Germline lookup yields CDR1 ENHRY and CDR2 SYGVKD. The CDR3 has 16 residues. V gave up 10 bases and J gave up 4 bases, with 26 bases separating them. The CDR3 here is CATSLSSAGSRYEQYF. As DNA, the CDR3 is TGTGCCACTTCCCTCTCTTCGGCGGGAAGTAGATACGAGCAGTACTTC.

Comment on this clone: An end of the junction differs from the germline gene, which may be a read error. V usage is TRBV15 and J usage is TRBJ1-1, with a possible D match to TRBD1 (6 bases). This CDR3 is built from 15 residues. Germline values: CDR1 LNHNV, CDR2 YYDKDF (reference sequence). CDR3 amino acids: CATSRGGALKTEAFF. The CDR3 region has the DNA TGTGCCACCAGCAGAGGGGGGGCCCTGAAGACTGAAGCTTTCTTT.

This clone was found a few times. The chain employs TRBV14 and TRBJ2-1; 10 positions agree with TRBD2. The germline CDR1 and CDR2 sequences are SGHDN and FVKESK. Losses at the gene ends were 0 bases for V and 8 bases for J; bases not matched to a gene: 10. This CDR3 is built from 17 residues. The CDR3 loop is CASSQDLTASGSDEQFF. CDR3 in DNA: TGTGCCAGCAGCCAAGATCTAACGGCTAGCGGGAGCGATGAGCAGTTCTTC.

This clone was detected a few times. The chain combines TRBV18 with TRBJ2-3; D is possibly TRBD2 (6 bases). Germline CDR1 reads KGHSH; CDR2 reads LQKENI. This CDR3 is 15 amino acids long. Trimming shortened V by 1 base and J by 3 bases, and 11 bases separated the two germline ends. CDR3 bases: TGTGCCAGCTCACCACAGCTGGGAGGAACAGATACGCAGTATTTT. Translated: CASSPQLGGTDTQYF.

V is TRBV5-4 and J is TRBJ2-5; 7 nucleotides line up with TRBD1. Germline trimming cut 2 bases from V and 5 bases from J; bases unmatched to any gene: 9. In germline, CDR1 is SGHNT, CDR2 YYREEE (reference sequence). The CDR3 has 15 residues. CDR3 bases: TGTGCCAGCAGCTTTGGACAGGCCGGGTATGAGACCCAGTACTTC. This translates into CASSFGQAGYETQYF. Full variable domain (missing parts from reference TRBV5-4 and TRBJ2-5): ETGVTQSPTHLIKTRGQQVTLRCSSQSGHNTVSWYQQALGQGPQFIFQYYREEENGRGNFPPRFSGLQFPNYSSELNVNALELDDSALYLCASSFGQAGYETQYFGPGTRLLVL.

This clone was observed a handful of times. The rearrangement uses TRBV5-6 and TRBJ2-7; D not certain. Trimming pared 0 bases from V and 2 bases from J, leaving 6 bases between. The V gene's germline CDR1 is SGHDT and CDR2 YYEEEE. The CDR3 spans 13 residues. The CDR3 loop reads CASSLVGPYEQYF. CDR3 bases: TGTGCCAGCAGCTTGGTGGGTCCCTACGAGCAGTACTTC.

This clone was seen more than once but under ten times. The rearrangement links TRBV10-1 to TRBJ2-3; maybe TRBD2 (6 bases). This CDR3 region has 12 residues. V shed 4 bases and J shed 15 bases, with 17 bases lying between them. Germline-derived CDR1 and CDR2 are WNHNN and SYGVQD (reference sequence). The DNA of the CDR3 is TGCGCCAGCAGTGGTTTGTCTAGCGTCCGATATTTT. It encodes CASSGLSSVRYF.

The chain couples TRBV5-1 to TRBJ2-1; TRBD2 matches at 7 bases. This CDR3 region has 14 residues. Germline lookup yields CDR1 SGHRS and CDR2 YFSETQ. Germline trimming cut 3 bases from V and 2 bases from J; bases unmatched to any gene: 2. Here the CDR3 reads CASSSGLAYNEQFF. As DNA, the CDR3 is TGCGCCAGCAGCTCCGGACTAGCCTACAATGAGCAGTTCTTC.

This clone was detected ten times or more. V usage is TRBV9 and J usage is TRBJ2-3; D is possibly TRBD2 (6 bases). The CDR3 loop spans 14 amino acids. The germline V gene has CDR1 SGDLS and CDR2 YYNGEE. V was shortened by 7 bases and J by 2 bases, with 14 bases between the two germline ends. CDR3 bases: TGTGCCAGCGGAGGGCTATACTTCACAGATACGCAGTATTTT. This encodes CASGGLYFTDTQYF.

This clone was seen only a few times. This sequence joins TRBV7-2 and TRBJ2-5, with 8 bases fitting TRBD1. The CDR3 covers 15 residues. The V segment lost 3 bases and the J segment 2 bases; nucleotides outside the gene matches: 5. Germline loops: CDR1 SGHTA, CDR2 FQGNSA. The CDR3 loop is CASSFQGAGQETQYF. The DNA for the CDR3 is TGTGCCAGCAGCTTCCAGGGGGCAGGACAAGAGACCCAGTACTTC. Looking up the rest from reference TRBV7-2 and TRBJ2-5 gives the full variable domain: GAGVSQSPSNKVTEKGKDVELRCDPISGHTALYWYRQSLGQGLEFLIYFQGNSAPDKSGLPSDRFSAERTGGSVSTLTIQRTQQEDSAVYLCASSFQGAGQETQYFGPGTRLLVL.

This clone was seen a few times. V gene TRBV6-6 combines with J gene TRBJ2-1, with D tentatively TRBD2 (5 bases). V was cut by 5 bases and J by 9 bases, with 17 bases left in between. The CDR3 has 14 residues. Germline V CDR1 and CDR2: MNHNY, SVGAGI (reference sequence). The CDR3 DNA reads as TGTGCCAGCAGTGTTACTAAGGGAGTAGGTGAGCAGTTCTTC. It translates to CASSVTKGVGEQFF.

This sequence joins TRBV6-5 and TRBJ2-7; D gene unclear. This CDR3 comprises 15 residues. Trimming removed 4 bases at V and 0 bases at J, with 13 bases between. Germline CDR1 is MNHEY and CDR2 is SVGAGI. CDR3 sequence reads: CASSFDLRSSYEQYF. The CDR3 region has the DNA TGTGCCAGCAGTTTCGACCTTAGGAGCTCCTACGAGCAGTACTTC.